In this sample, the clone carrying this TCR beta chain turned up a few times. The antigen remains undetermined. These data belong to a study of T cell repertoires in cytomegalovirus infection. Findings of the study overall: Summed frequency of shared TCR beta families picked out CMV carriers who also had the relevant HLA.

V lost 4 bases and J lost 7; bases outside the gene matches: 6. CDR1 and CDR2 (germline): MDHEN, SYDVKM. The CDR3 is 15 amino acids. TCRdb reprocessed the reads via MiXCR and lists one record per CDR3 protein. Among around 710,000 distinct CDR3 sequences listed, 25% to 30% were seen once. The receptor comes from a human donor in good health (CMV status not recorded). Some clones in this sample may be carry-over from other donors' samples. The material sequenced was cultured CD8+ T cells from PBMCs, taken from culture after CMV antigen stimulation. This chain joins TRBV28 and TRBJ2-2; 10 bases align to TRBD1. CDR3 DNA: TGTGCCAGCAGTTCCTGGGACAGGGGTCACGGGGAGCTGTTTTTT. Amino acids: CASSSWDRGHGELFF.